Listed below are T cell receptor beta chains from one sample, sequenced in a study of post-analysis software for immune sequencing data. TCRdb re-analysed the PCR reads in MiXCR, keeping a single row per CDR3 protein. The sample includes about 560,000 distinct CDR3 sequences, roughly 47% of them seen just once. Sequenced sample: blood. All receptors come from a girl under 18 with multiple sclerosis. Each CDR3 is given with its conserved first and last residue. D genes are given only for firm matches. For some rows the clone size is stated as once, few or many, or as a class when expanded; others skip it.

V	D	J	size	DNA	CDR3
TRBV5-1	NA	TRBJ1-2	NA	TGCGCCAGCAGCTTGGGCCGCGGGGGCCGAGGGTTTGGCTACACCTTC	CASSLGRGGRGFGYTF
TRBV20-1	NA	TRBJ2-3	once	TGCAGTGCGAGACTCGGGCGCACAGATACGCAGTATTTT	CSARLGRTDTQYF
TRBV20-1	NA	TRBJ1-2	few	TGCAGTGCCTCGGGAGGGAACTATGGCTACACCTTC	CSASGGNYGYTF
TRBV6-5	NA	TRBJ2-3	NA	TGTGCCAGCAGTGAGACTGGGCCCCTAGATACGCAGTATTTT	CASSETGPLDTQYF
TRBV5-1	TRBD1	TRBJ2-7	NA	TGCGCCAGCAGCCCGACAGGGGGCAATGAGCAGTACTTC	CASSPTGGNEQYF
TRBV6-5	NA	TRBJ1-1	NA	TGTGCCAGCAGCTACCCCAGTCAGGAAGGAACTGAAGCTTTCTTT	CASSYPSQEGTEAFF
TRBV29-1	NA	TRBJ2-3	few	TGCAGCGCCACCTCGACGGGGAAGGATACGCAGTATTTT	CSATSTGKDTQYF
TRBV19	TRBD1	TRBJ1-2	NA	TGTGCCAGTACCGTGACAGGGAAGAACTATGGCTACACCTTC	CASTVTGKNYGYTF
TRBV20-1	TRBD2	TRBJ2-1	NA	TGCAGTGCTAGAGATCGCGGGAGATGGAATGAGCAGTTCTTC	CSARDRGRWNEQFF
TRBV5-1	NA	TRBJ2-5	NA	TGCGTCAGCAATAGGGGGAGCGGGGAGACCCAGTACTTC	CVSNRGSGETQYF
TRBV4-1	NA	TRBJ2-7	NA	TGCGCCAGCAGCCAAGCAGGAGGGGGCTCCTACGAGCAGTACTTC	CASSQAGGGSYEQYF
TRBV29-1	TRBD2	TRBJ2-5	NA	TGCAGCGTTGGGGGACTAGCCTTGGAGACCCAGTACTTC	CSVGGLALETQYF
TRBV11-2	NA	TRBJ2-4	few	TGTGCCAGCAGCTCAAACATTCAGTACTTC	CASSSNIQYF
TRBV5-8	NA	TRBJ1-5	few	TGTGCCAGCAGCCACGGACGGCTTAGCAATCAGCCCCAGCATTTT	CASSHGRLSNQPQHF
TRBV12-3/TRBV12-4	TRBD2	TRBJ2-3	few	TGTGCCAGCAGTCCCGGACTAGCGGGGGGTCTACGCACAGATACGCAGTATTTT	CASSPGLAGGLRTDTQYF
TRBV10-1	NA	TRBJ2-5	NA	TGCGCCAGCAGTCGGGACCCCGGAGGAGTAGAGACCCAGTACTTC	CASSRDPGGVETQYF